Described below is a single TCR beta chain sequence and its context. The data were obtained in a study of siplizumab effects on memory and regulatory T cells. Per germline, CDR1 LNHDA and CDR2 SQIVND (reference sequence). The CDR3 covers 15 residues. Trimming cost V 5 bases and J 3 bases, with 17 bases left between them. Clones were sequenced by immunoSEQ multiplex PCR, and TCRdb holds only the in-frame ones, with some missing. The sample lists 75,000 to 95,000 clones, approximately 90% occurring once. This clonotype originated in a human donor in good health. This rearrangement joins TRBV19 to TRBJ2-7; D is unclear. The sample consisted of CD4+ T cells sorted from blood. CDR3 region: CASSAGPLPIYEQYF. The CDR3 bases are TGTGCCAGTAGTGCTGGGCCCCTTCCTATCTACGAGCAGTACTTC. Drawing the rest from reference TRBV19 and TRBJ2-7, the complete variable domain is DGGITQSPKYLFRKEGQNVTLSCEQNLNHDAMYWYRQDPGQGLRLIYYSQIVNDFQKGDIAEGYSVSREKKESFPLTVTSAQKNPTAFYLCASSAGPLPIYEQYFGPGTRLTVT.